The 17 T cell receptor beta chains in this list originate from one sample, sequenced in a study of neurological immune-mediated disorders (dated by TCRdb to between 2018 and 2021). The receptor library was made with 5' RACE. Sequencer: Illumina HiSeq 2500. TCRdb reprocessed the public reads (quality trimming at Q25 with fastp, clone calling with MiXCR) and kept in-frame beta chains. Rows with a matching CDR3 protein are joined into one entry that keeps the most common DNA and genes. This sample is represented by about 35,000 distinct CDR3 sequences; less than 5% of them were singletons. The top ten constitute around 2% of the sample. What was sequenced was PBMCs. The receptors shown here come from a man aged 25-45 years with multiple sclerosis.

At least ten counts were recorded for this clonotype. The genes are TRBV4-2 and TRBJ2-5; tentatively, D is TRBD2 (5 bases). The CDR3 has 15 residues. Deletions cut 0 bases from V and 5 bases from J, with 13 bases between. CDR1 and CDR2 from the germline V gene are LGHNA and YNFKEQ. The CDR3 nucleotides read TGTGCCAGCAGCCAAGATCTGGATGGAGGCGAGACCCAGTACTTC. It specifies CASSQDLDGGETQYF.

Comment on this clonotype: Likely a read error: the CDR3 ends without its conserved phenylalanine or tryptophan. CDR3 in amino acids: CASSLEVGNYGYTN. The CDR3 DNA follows: TGCGCCAGCAGCTTGGAAGTGGGGAACTATGGCTACACCAAC. This rearrangement joins TRBV5-1 to TRBJ1-2; D is ambiguous. V lost 0 bases to trimming and J lost 2 bases, with 8 bases between them. CDR1 is SGHRS, CDR2 YFSETQ, per germline. This CDR3 comprises 14 residues.

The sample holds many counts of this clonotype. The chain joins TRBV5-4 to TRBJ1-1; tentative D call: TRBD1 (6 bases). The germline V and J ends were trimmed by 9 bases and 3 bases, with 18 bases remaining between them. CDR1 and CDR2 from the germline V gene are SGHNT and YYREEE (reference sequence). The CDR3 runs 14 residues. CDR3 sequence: CATSGALGDTEAFF. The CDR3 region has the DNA TGTGCCACCTCGGGGGCTCTGGGGGACACTGAAGCTTTCTTT. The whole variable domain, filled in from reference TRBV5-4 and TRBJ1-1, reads ETGVTQSPTHLIKTRGQQVTLRCSSQSGHNTVSWYQQALGQGPQFIFQYYREEENGRGNFPPRFSGLQFPNYSSELNVNALELDDSALYLCATSGALGDTEAFFGQGTRLTVV.

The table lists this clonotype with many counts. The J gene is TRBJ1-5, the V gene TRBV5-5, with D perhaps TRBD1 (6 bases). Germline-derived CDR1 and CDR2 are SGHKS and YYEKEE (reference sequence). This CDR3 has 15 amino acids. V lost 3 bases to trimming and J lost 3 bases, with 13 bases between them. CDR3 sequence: CASSSYDRSNQPQHF. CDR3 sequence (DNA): TGTGCCAGCAGCTCTTACGACAGGTCCAATCAGCCCCAGCATTTT.

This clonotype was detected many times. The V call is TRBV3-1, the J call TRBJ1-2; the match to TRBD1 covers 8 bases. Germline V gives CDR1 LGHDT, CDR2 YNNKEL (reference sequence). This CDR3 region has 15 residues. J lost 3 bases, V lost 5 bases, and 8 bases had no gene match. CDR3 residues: CASSSRDRLYYGYTF. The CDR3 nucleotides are TGTGCCAGCAGCTCCCGGGACAGGCTTTACTATGGCTACACCTTC. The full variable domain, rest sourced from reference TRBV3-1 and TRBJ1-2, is DTAVSQTPKYLVTQMGNDKSIKCEQNLGHDTMYWYKQDSKKFLKIMFSYNNKELIINETVPNRFSPKSPDKAHLNLHINSLELGDSAVYFCASSSRDRLYYGYTFGSGTRLTVV.

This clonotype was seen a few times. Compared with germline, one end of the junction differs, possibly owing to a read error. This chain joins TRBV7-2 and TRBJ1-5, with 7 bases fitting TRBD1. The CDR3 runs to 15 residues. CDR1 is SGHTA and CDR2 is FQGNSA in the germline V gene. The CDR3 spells CASSKEGGGGQPQNF. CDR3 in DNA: TGTGCCAGCAGCAAGGAGGGAGGGGGCGGTCAGCCCCAGAATTTT. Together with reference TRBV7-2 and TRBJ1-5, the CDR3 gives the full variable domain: GAGVSQSPSNKVTEKGKDVELRCDPISGHTALYWYRQSLGQGLEFLIYFQGNSAPDKSGLPSDRFSAERTGGSVSTLTIQRTQQEDSAVYLCASSKEGGGGQPQNFGDGTRLSIL.

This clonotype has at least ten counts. CDR3 region: CASSYDVRDTDTQYF. For the CDR3, the DNA is TGTGCCAGCAGTTACGACGTCAGAGACACAGATACGCAGTATTTT. The V call is TRBV6-5, the J call TRBJ2-3; the D is unclear. V dropped 2 bases and J dropped 2 bases, with 11 bases sitting between them. The V gene's germline CDR1 is MNHEY and CDR2 SVGAGI. The CDR3 covers 15 residues.

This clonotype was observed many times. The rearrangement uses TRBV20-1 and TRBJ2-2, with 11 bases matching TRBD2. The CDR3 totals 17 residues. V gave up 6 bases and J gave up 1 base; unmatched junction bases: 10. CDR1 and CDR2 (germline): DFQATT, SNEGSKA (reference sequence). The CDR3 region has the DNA TGCAGTGCCATGGCCGGCCTAGCGGGGGGGAACACCGGGGAGCTGTTTTTT. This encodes CSAMAGLAGGNTGELFF.

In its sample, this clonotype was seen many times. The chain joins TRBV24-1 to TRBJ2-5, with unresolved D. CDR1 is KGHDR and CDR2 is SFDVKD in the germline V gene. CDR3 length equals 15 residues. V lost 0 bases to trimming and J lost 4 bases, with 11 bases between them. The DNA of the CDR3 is TGTGCCACCAGTGATTTGCAAGGTGGCGGAGAGACCCAGTACTTC. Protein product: CATSDLQGGGETQYF.

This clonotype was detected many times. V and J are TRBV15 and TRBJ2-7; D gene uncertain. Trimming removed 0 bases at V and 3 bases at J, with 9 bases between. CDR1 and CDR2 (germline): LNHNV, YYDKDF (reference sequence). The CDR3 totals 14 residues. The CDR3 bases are TGTGCCACCAGCAGAGATCTGGGCAGCTACGAGCAGTACTTC. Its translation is CATSRDLGSYEQYF. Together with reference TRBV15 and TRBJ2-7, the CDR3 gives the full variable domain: DAMVIQNPRYQVTQFGKPVTLSCSQTLNHNVMYWYQQKSSQAPKLLFHYYDKDFNNEADTPDNFQSRRPNTSFCFLDIRSPGLGDTAMYLCATSRDLGSYEQYFGPGTRLTVT.

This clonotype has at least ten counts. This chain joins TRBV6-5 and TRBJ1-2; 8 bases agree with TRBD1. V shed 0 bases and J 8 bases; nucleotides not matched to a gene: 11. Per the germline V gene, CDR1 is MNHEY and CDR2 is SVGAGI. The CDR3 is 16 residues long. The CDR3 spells CASSYSSSTGGGGYTF. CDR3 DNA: TGTGCCAGCAGTTACTCATCAAGCACAGGGGGGGGCGGCTACACCTTC.

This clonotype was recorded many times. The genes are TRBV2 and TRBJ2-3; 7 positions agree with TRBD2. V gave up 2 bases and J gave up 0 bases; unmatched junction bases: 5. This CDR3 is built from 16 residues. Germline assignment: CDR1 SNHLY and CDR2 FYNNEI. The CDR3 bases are TGTGCCAGCAGTGAACGGGGCGGGGGAAGCACAGATACGCAGTATTTT. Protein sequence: CASSERGGGSTDTQYF.

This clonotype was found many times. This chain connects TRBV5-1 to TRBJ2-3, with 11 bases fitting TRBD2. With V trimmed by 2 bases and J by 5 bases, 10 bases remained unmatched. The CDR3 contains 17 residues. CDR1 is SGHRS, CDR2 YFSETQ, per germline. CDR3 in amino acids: CASSLRVAGGAGDTQYF. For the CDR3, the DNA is TGCGCCAGCAGCTTAAGAGTAGCGGGAGGGGCTGGAGATACGCAGTATTTT.

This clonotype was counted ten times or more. The CDR3 is CSARGQGATEAFF. For the CDR3, the DNA is TGCAGTGCTAGGGGGCAGGGGGCCACTGAAGCTTTCTTT. This chain links TRBV20-1 with TRBJ1-1; the match to TRBD1 covers 8 bases. Looked up from germline, CDR1 is DFQATT and CDR2 is SNEGSKA (reference sequence). V gave up 3 bases and J gave up 4 bases; unmatched junction bases: 4. This CDR3 has 13 residues.

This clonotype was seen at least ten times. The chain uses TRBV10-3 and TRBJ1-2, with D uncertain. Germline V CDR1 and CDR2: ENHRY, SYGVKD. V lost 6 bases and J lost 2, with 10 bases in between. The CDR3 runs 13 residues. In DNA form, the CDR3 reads TGTGCCATCAGCTTAGATGGGAACTATGGCTACACCTTC. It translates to CAISLDGNYGYTF.

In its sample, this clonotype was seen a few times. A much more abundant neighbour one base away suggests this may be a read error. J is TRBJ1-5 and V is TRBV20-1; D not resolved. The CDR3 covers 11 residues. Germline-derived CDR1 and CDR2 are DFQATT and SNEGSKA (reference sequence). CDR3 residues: CSAPVLTAQNF. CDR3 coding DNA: TGCAGTGCCCCGGTTCTAACGGCCCAGAATTTT.

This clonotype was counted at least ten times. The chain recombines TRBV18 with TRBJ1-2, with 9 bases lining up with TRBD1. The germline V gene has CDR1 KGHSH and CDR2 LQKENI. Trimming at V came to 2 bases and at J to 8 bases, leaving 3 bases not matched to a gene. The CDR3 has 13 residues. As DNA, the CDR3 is TGTGCCAGCTCACCATGGGACAGGGAAGGCTACACCTTC. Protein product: CASSPWDREGYTF.